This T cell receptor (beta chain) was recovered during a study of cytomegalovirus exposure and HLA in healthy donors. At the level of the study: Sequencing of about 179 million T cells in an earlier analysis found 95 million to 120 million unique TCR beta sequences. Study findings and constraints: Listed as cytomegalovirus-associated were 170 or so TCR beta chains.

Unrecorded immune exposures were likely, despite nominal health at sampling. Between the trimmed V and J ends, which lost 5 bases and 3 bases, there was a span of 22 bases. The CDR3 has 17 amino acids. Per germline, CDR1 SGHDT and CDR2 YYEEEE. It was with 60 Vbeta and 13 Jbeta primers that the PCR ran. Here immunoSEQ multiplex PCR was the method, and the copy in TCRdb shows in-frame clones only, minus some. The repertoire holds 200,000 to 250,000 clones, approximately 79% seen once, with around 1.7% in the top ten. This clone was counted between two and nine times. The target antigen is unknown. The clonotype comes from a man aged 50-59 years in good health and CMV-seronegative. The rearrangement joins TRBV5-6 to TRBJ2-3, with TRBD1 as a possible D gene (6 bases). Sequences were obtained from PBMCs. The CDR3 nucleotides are TGTGCCAGCAGGGCGAGTCGGGGCAGGGGAGTGACAGATACGCAGTATTTT. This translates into CASRASRGRGVTDTQYF.